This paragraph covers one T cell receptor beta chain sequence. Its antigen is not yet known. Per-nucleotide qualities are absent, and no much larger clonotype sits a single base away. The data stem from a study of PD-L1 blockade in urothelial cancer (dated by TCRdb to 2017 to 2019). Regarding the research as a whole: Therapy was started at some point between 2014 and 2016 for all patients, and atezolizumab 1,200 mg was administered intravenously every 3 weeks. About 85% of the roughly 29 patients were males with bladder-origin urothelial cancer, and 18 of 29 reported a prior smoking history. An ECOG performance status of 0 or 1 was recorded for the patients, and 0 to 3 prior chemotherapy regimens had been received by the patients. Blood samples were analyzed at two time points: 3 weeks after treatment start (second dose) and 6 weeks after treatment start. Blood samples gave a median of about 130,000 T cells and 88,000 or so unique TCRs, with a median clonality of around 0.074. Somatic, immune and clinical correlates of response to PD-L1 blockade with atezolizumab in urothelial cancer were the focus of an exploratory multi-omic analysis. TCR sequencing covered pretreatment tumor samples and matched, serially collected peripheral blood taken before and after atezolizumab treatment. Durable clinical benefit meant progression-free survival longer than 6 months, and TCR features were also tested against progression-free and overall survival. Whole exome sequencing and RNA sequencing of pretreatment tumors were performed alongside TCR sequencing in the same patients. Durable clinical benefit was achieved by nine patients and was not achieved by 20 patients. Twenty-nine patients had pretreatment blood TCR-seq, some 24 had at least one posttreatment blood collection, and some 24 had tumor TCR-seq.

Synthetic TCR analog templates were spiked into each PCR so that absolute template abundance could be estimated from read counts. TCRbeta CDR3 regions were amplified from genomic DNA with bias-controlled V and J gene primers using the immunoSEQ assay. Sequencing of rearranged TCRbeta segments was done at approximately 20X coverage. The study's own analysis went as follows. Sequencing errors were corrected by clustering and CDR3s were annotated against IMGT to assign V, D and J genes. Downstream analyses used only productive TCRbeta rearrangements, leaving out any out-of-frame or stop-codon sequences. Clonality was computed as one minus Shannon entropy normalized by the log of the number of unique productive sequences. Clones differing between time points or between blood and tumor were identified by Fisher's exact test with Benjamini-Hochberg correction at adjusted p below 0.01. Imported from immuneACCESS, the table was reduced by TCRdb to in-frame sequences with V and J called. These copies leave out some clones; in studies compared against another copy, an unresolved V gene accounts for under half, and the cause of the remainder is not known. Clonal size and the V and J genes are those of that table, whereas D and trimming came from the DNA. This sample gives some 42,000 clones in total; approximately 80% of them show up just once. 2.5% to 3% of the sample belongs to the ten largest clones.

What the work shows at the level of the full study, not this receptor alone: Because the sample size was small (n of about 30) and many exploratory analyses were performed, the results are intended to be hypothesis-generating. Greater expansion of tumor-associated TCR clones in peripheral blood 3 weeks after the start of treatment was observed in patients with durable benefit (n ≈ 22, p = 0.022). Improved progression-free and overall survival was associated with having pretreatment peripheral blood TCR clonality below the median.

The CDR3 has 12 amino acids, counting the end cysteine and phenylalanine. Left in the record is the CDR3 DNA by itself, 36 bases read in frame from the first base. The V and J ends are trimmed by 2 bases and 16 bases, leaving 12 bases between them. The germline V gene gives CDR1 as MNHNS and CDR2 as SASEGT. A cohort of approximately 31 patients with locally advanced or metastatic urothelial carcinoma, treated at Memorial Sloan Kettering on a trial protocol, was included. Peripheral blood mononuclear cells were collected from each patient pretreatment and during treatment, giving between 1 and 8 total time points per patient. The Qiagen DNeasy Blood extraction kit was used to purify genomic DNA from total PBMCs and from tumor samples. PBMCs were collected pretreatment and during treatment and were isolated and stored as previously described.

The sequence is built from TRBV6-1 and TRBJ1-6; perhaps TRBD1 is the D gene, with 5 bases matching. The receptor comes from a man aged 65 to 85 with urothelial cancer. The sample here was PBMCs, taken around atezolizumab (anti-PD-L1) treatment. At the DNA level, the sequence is TGTGCCAGCAGTGAAAGCCGCGGGGGGCTCCACTTT. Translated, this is CASSESRGGLHF.